Reported below is one T cell receptor beta chain. Its cognate antigen has yet to be identified. No much larger clone is present one base from it, and per-base qualities are unavailable. These data are taken from a study of blood T cell repertoires in COVID-19 (dated by TCRdb to 2018 to 2020). A note on the overall study: Collaborator samples came from the United States, Italy and Spain and covered acute and convalescent phases of COVID-19. The material from the prospective study consisted of cDNA or gDNA derived from T cells, B-cell-depleted T cells, or PBMCs. Deeply sampled blood TCRbeta repertoires from subjects exposed to, actively infected with, or recovered from COVID-19 were included in the dataset. The repertoires were made available in a free public database intended to serve as a resource for research on the immune response to SARS-CoV-2. The samples were drawn from two sources: the first 160 participants of the ongoing ImmuneRACE study, and 1,000 to 1,500 subjects contributed by 6 global collaborators. A de-identified subject ID, COVID-19 status, age in years and sex were almost always included in the sample metadata. HLA class I and class II types, where available, came from metadata supplied by the sample provider rather than from assay-based typing. The full study reports these points: Clinical and demographic metadata were provided uncurated, with the amount varying by source and participant.

TCRbeta CDR3 regions were amplified from genomic DNA using the immunoSEQ Assay, a bias-controlled multiplex PCR. As for how the authors treated the data: Within the assay, amplification of reference gene primers was used to estimate how many nucleated cells each sample contained. To quantify the absolute abundance of each unique TCRbeta CDR3 rearrangement, sequence reads were collapsed and filtered. For each sample, productive Simpson clonality was calculated by taking the square root of Simpson's diversity index across productive rearrangements. TCRdb carries this immuneACCESS record with in-frame sequences only. Its versions omit some clonotypes, under half of them owing to an unresolved V gene in the studies checked, with the rest unexplained. D and trimming were read from the DNA, whereas the V and J calls and clone size are those reported in that table. The sample profile shows 60,000 to 65,000 clones; 76% of them were found once. The ten largest account for 45% to 65% of the sample.

Collaborating institutions collected whole blood in K2EDTA tubes following their own protocols. For TCRbeta analysis, collaborators shipped samples as frozen whole blood, isolated PBMCs, or DNA extracted from either of those sample types. The TCR comes from a woman of 80 years or more with acute or convalescent COVID-19. The sample taken for sequencing was peripheral blood.

The sequenced DNA is TGTGCCACCAGTGACGGCGGGGTGGGACCAGATACGCAGTATTTT. It codes for CATSDGGVGPDTQYF. Rearrangement joined TRBV24-1 to TRBJ2-3, and the D gene may be TRBD2, 6 bases matching. CDR1 and CDR2 were assigned from the germline V gene as KGHDR and SFDVKD. The CDR3, cysteine through phenylalanine, is 15 amino acids long. CDR3 DNA only is kept here, 45 bases in frame from base 1. The junction shows trimming of 4 bases on V and 4 bases on J, plus 14 bases between the germline ends.